This passage covers 30 T cell receptor beta chains from one sample sequenced in a study of regulatory T cells in long-lasting Graves disease. Time point meaning: newly diagnosed GD, antithyroid drugs for less than 3 months. Following extraction of RNA from PBMCs, that RNA was used to make the TCR library. CDR3 regions were amplified by Arm-PCR using iRepertoire HTBI primers to build TCR beta libraries. TCRdb analysed the multiplex PCR reads with MiXCR anew, one entry per CDR3 protein. The sample carries roughly 500,000 distinct CDR3 sequences, around 12% recorded once. This sample was also put to use in a study of T cells in Graves' hyperthyroidism and ophthalmopathy.

The sequencing used peripheral blood mononuclear cells (PBMCs), collected at new diagnosis, from a patient treated with antithyroid drugs. The receptor set was obtained from a woman in her 30s with Graves disease.

This clonotype showed up many times. This CDR3 reads CASSLAGEIDTQYF. In DNA form, the CDR3 reads TGTGCCAGCAGCCTAGCGGGAGAGATAGATACGCAGTATTTT. The V gene is TRBV28, the J gene TRBJ2-3; TRBD2 matches 10 bases. Germline V gene data show CDR1 as MDHEN and CDR2 as SYDVKM. The CDR3 covers 14 residues. J gave up 5 bases and V 6 bases, and 5 bases lay outside the gene matches.

The table lists this clonotype with many counts. V usage is TRBV10-3 and J usage is TRBJ1-5; D gene uncertain. Looked up from germline, CDR1 is ENHRY and CDR2 is SYGVKD. The CDR3 length is 14 residues. V was trimmed by 0 bases and J by 4 bases, leaving 7 bases between them. The CDR3 region is CAISESSKNQPQHF. The CDR3 DNA is TGTGCCATCAGTGAGTCTTCGAAGAATCAGCCCCAGCATTTT.

This clonotype was counted at least ten times. The chain employs TRBV27 and TRBJ1-3, with no clear D. The V and J ends lost 6 bases and 4 bases respectively, with 19 bases between them. Per the germline V gene, CDR1 is MNHEY and CDR2 is SMNVEV (reference sequence). This CDR3 has 16 residues. CDR3 in DNA: TGTGCCAGCAGCCCATCTGCCCTGTTTATAGGAAACACCATATATTTT. Its translation: CASSPSALFIGNTIYF.

The chain is built from TRBV28 and TRBJ2-1; TRBD1 aligns across 12 bases. The CDR3 runs to 16 residues. CDR1 and CDR2 from the germline V gene are MDHEN and SYDVKM. J lost 7 bases, V lost 1 base, and 5 bases had no gene match. The CDR3 coding sequence is TGTGCCAGCAGTTTATTGGGACAGGGGGCGGGGAATGAGCAGTTCTTC. The encoded protein is CASSLLGQGAGNEQFF. The whole variable domain, filled in from reference TRBV28 and TRBJ2-1, reads DVKVTQSSRYLVKRTGEKVFLECVQDMDHENMFWYRQDPGLGLRLIYFSYDVKMKEKGDIPEGYSVSREKKERFSLILESASTNQTSMYLCASSLLGQGAGNEQFFGPGTRLTVL.

Many counts were recorded for this clonotype. This chain joins TRBV6-2 or TRBV6-3 and TRBJ2-3, with 8 bases identical to TRBD1. V lost 5 bases to trimming and J lost 2 bases; unmatched junction nucleotides: 6. The CDR3 runs 15 residues. Looked up from germline, CDR1 is MNHEY and CDR2 is SVGEGT. The chain's CDR3 is CASSDRDRTTDTQYF. In DNA, the CDR3 is TGTGCCAGCAGTGACCGGGACAGGACCACAGATACGCAGTATTTT.

V and J are TRBV10-3 and TRBJ2-1; D not resolved. CDR1 is ENHRY, CDR2 SYGVKD, per germline. CDR3 length equals 13 residues. V was pared by 1 base and J by 10 bases, with 11 bases between. The CDR3, as DNA: TGTGCCATCAGTGAGTATGGGAAAGCGGAGCAGTTCTTC. Translated: CAISEYGKAEQFF.

Of note for this clonotype: With a much larger clone just one base away, this may be a read error. This chain uses TRBV6-2 or TRBV6-3 with TRBJ1-1, with D hard to call. V dropped 2 bases and J dropped 0 bases, with 4 bases sitting between them. CDR3 size: 13 residues. Per germline, CDR1 MNHEY and CDR2 SVGEGT. In DNA, the CDR3 is TGTGCCAGCAGTTACATCGTGAACACTGAAGCTTTCTTT. This encodes CASSYIVNTEAFF.

In this sample, this clonotype turned up many times. V is TRBV2 and J is TRBJ2-3; possibly TRBD2 for D (5 bases). This CDR3 spans 19 amino acids. Trimming removed 4 bases from V and 0 bases from J, with 23 bases in between. Germline V gene data show CDR1 as SNHLY and CDR2 as FYNNEI. The CDR3 loop reads CASSGAGFSRAPSTDTQYF. CDR3 sequence (DNA): TGTGCCAGCAGTGGCGCCGGATTCTCGCGGGCCCCTAGCACAGATACGCAGTATTTT. The variable domain in full, with the rest retrieved from reference TRBV2 and TRBJ2-3, is EPEVTQTPSHQVTQMGQEVILRCVPISNHLYFYWYRQILGQKVEFLVSFYNNEISEKSEIFDDQFSVERPDGSNFTLKIRSTKLEDSAMYFCASSGAGFSRAPSTDTQYFGPGTRLTVL.

The chain employs TRBV3-1 and TRBJ2-3; 12 nucleotides match TRBD2. The end of the DNA fits TRBJ2-7 better, so the J call may be wrong. CDR3 size: 16 residues. Germline V gene data show CDR1 as LGHDT and CDR2 as YNNKEL (reference sequence). CDR3 DNA sequence: TGTGCCAGCAGCCAGACCCAGACTAGCGGGAGTCCCGAGCAGTACTTC. Its protein product is CASSQTQTSGSPEQYF.

This clonotype has just a few counts. This chain connects TRBV30 to TRBJ2-1; D is perhaps TRBD1 (6 bases). The V end was cut by 2 bases, the J end by 7 bases, with 12 bases between. The germline V gene has CDR1 GTSNPN and CDR2 SVGIG (reference sequence). The CDR3 is made up of 13 amino acids. DNA for the CDR3: TGTGCCTGGAGTCCATCGGACAGTAATGAGCAGTTCTTC. It translates to CAWSPSDSNEQFF.

In this sample, this clonotype turned up many times. This chain uses TRBV7-9 with TRBJ1-1, with TRBD1 matching 8 bases. J was trimmed by 2 bases and V by 1 base; bases with no gene match: 6. The germline V gene encodes CDR1 SEHNR and CDR2 FQNEAQ (reference sequence). The CDR3 length is 16 residues. The CDR3 nucleotides are TGTGCCAGCAGCTTAGGTGACAGGGGCTCAAACACTGAAGCTTTCTTT. Protein: CASSLGDRGSNTEAFF.

This clonotype was counted between two and nine times. The genes are TRBV4-2 and TRBJ2-7; D may be TRBD1 (5 bases). Trimming cost V 0 bases and J 5 bases, with 11 bases left between them. Germline CDR1 is LGHNA and CDR2 is YNFKEQ. The CDR3 totals 14 residues. The CDR3 nucleotides are TGTGCCAGCAGCCAAGACGGCAGGGAAAACGAGCAGTACTTC. Its translation is CASSQDGRENEQYF.

This clonotype was observed many times. The gene calls are TRBV11-2 and TRBJ2-7; D remains ambiguous. CDR1 is SGHAT and CDR2 is FQNNGV in the germline V gene. This CDR3 is 13 amino acids long. V lost 1 base to trimming and J lost 5 bases, with 9 bases between them. The chain's CDR3 is CASSLGLGHEQYF. CDR3 DNA: TGTGCCAGCAGCTTAGGCCTGGGCCACGAGCAGTACTTC.

This clonotype was seen many times. V usage is TRBV12-3 or TRBV12-4 and J usage is TRBJ2-5, with TRBD1 matching over 7 bases. V shed 2 bases, J shed 5 bases, and the junction held 5 bases outside the gene matches. This CDR3 comprises 14 residues. The CDR3 loop is CASSLSQGDETQYF. The DNA for the CDR3 is TGTGCCAGCAGTTTATCCCAGGGGGACGAGACCCAGTACTTC.

This clonotype was counted ten times or more. The DNA for the CDR3 is TGCAGTGCCAGGTGGGACAATGAAAAACTGTTTTTT. It encodes CSARWDNEKLFF. The rearrangement joins TRBV20-1 to TRBJ1-4; TRBD1 is a possible D gene (5 bases). The CDR3 length is 12 residues. V lost 6 bases and J lost 5, with 10 bases in between. Per the germline V gene, CDR1 is DFQATT and CDR2 is SNEGSKA (reference sequence).

The gene calls are TRBV20-1 and TRBJ2-3; tentative D call: TRBD1 (5 bases). This CDR3 is 15 amino acids long. Between the trimmed V and J ends, which lost 2 bases and 2 bases, there was a span of 14 bases. From germline, CDR1 is DFQATT and CDR2 SNEGSKA (reference sequence). CDR3 protein: CSARTTDMSTDTQYF. The CDR3, as DNA: TGCAGTGCTAGAACCACGGACATGTCCACAGATACGCAGTATTTT.

This chain joins TRBV6-2 or TRBV6-3 and TRBJ2-1; 8 nucleotides line up with TRBD2. The V gene's germline CDR1 is MNHEY and CDR2 SVGEGT. The CDR3 contains 15 residues. Trimming took 5 bases from V and 10 from J; bases not matched to a gene: 13. This CDR3 is CASSESLAGGREQFF. CDR3 bases: TGTGCCAGCAGTGAATCGCTCGCGGGAGGACGGGAGCAGTTCTTC.

The rearrangement joins TRBV7-3 to TRBJ2-4; possible D gene TRBD2, 5 bases. This CDR3 is built from 15 residues. Germline V gives CDR1 SGHTA, CDR2 FQGTGA. Trimming removed 2 bases at V and 3 bases at J, with 11 bases between. The CDR3 sequence: CASSLPHGDKNIQYF. The CDR3 coding sequence is TGTGCCAGCAGCTTACCTCACGGGGACAAAAACATTCAGTACTTC.

This clonotype was seen many times. The rearrangement links TRBV6-5 to TRBJ1-4; D is uncertain. The CDR3 is made up of 14 amino acids. The V end lost 0 bases, the J end lost 6 bases, and 8 bases lay between the germline ends. Germline V CDR1 and CDR2: MNHEY, SVGAGI. This CDR3 reads CASSYSREYEKLFF. In nucleotides, the CDR3 is TGTGCCAGCAGTTACTCGAGGGAGTATGAAAAACTGTTTTTT.

This clonotype showed up many times. The CDR3 DNA is TGTGCCAGCAGCCAATCGAGACTCAGTCAGCCCCAGCATTTT. Amino acid sequence: CASSQSRLSQPQHF. The chain recombines TRBV3-1 with TRBJ1-5; D remains unclear. The CDR3 has 14 amino acids. The ends were cut back, 2 bases at V and 6 bases at J, with 11 bases in the middle. CDR1 LGHDT and CDR2 YNNKEL come from the germline V gene (reference sequence).

This clonotype was picked up many times. One junction end does not reproduce the germline sequence, and a read error may be involved. This chain connects TRBV7-9 to TRBJ1-4; TRBD1 aligns across 9 bases. This CDR3 has 12 residues. Germline CDR1 reads SEHNR; CDR2 reads FQNEAQ (reference sequence). The DNA of the CDR3 is TGTGCCAGCAGCATGCTCGGTGGGACAGGGTATTTT. Encoded protein: CASSMLGGTGYF. The complete variable domain, with remaining parts taken from reference TRBV7-9 and TRBJ1-4, reads DTGVSQNPRHKITKRGQNVTFRCDPISEHNRLYWYRQTLGQGPEFLTYFQNEAQLEKSRLLSDRFSAERPKGSFSTLEIQRTEQGDSAMYLCASSMLGGTGYFGSGTQLSVL.

The chain combines TRBV9 with TRBJ1-1, with a weak D call TRBD1 (5 bases). The CDR3 is 12 amino acids. Germline V lookup: CDR1 SGDLS, CDR2 YYNGEE. Trimming removed 4 bases from V and 8 bases from J, with 12 bases in between. The CDR3 DNA is TGTGCCAGCAGCACGGGAGGGGTAGAAGCTTTCTTT. Encoded protein: CASSTGGVEAFF.

Points on this clonotype: Being one base from a much bigger clone, this may be a read error. The chain carries TRBV2 and TRBJ2-3, with 10 bases fitting TRBD2. CDR1 is SNHLY, CDR2 FYNNEI, per germline. V shed 6 bases, J shed 5 bases, and the junction held 17 bases outside the gene matches. The CDR3 runs to 18 residues. The CDR3: CASRRSTVLAGVRDTQYF. CDR3 bases: TGTGCCAGCAGGAGGAGTACCGTTCTAGCGGGAGTACGAGATACGCAGTATTTT.

This clonotype has ten or more counts. The chain uses TRBV7-2 and TRBJ1-1, with D maybe TRBD1 (5 bases). Per the germline V gene, CDR1 is SGHTA and CDR2 is FQGNSA. This CDR3 comprises 17 residues. The V end was cut by 1 base, the J end by 6 bases, with 21 bases between. In DNA form, the CDR3 reads TGTGCCAGCAGCTTAGAAAGTCCGTGGGGCGATAGCTCTGAAGCTTTCTTT. Its protein is CASSLESPWGDSSEAFF.

This clonotype has only a few counts. An end of the junction does not agree with germline; a read error may underlie this. The V and J genes are TRBV6-1 and TRBJ2-7; 11 bases line up with TRBD2. The CDR3 runs to 19 residues. Germline values: CDR1 MNHNS, CDR2 SASEGT. The CDR3 loop reads CAGSEKAVLAGGVPYEQYF. The CDR3 DNA reads as TGTGCCGGCAGTGAAAAGGCTGTCCTAGCGGGAGGAGTCCCCTACGAGCAGTACTTC.

The chain combines TRBV20-1 with TRBJ2-5; D is undetermined. Germline CDR1 reads DFQATT; CDR2 reads SNEGSKA (reference sequence). Trimming shortened V by 0 bases and J by 5 bases, and 7 bases separated the two germline ends. The CDR3 covers 12 residues. CDR3 sequence: CSAREFRETQYF. DNA of the CDR3: TGCAGTGCTAGAGAATTTAGGGAGACCCAGTACTTC.

J is TRBJ1-1 and V is TRBV12-3 or TRBV12-4; 7 bases map to TRBD1. V shed 2 bases, J shed 5 bases, and the junction held 14 bases outside the gene matches. This CDR3 is built from 17 residues. CDR3 sequence (DNA): TGTGCCAGCAGTTTATGGTTCACCAGGGGGTTTGGGACTGAAGCTTTCTTT. Translated: CASSLWFTRGFGTEAFF.

In its sample, this clonotype was seen many times. V and J are TRBV28 and TRBJ2-7, with a possible D match to TRBD1 (6 bases). The germline V gene encodes CDR1 MDHEN and CDR2 SYDVKM. Trimming took 2 bases from V and 0 from J, leaving 14 bases between them. The CDR3 spans 16 residues. CDR3 nucleotides: TGTGCCAGCAGTTTAAATTACAGGGACCTCTCCTACGAGCAGTACTTC. This sequence encodes CASSLNYRDLSYEQYF.

This clonotype was counted at least ten times. The rearrangement uses TRBV2 and TRBJ2-3, with D unresolved. The CDR3 is 13 amino acids. V was cut by 7 bases and J by 3 bases, with 11 bases left in between. Germline loops: CDR1 SNHLY, CDR2 FYNNEI. The CDR3 spells CASTSSSTDTQYF. The CDR3 region has the DNA TGTGCCAGCACTTCCAGTAGTACAGATACGCAGTATTTT.

Only a few counts were recorded for this clonotype. The V call is TRBV18, the J call TRBJ1-5; possible D gene TRBD1, 6 bases. The CDR3 loop spans 15 amino acids. Trimming pared 4 bases from V and 5 bases from J, leaving 15 bases between. Germline loops: CDR1 KGHSH, CDR2 LQKENI. CDR3 in amino acids: CASSLTGGPYQPQHF. For the CDR3, the DNA is TGTGCCAGCTCACTTACCGGGGGCCCCTATCAGCCCCAGCATTTT.